The 17 T cell receptor beta chains below were found in one sample sequenced in a study of identifying expanded T cells in peripheral blood. Measured with immunoSEQ multiplex PCR; TCRdb has only the in-frame clones, and not every one. Counted here are under 70,000 clones, approximately 87% occurring once; the ten biggest clones make up about 4.5%. The specimen was blood. Receptor source: a person aged 18 to 75 in good health.

This sequence joins TRBV15 and TRBJ2-7; weak D call: TRBD1 (6 bases). The V gene lost 3 bases and the J gene lost 2 bases, with 14 bases spanning the gap. The CDR3 is made up of 15 amino acids. From germline, CDR1 is LNHNV and CDR2 YYDKDF (reference sequence). CDR3 protein: CATSSQPDSAYEQYF. The DNA for the CDR3 is TGTGCCACCAGCAGCCAACCGGACAGTGCCTACGAGCAGTACTTC.

Comment on this clone: The same CDR3 also results from other DNA sequences found in this sample. V is TRBV28 and J is TRBJ1-5, with D perhaps matching TRBD1 (5 bases). The germline V gene has CDR1 MDHEN and CDR2 SYDVKM. The V and J ends lost 7 bases and 2 bases respectively, with 9 bases between them. This CDR3 comprises 13 residues. The CDR3 reads CASTRDGNQPQHF. DNA of the CDR3: TGTGCCAGCACCAGGGATGGCAATCAGCCCCAGCATTTT.

The gene calls are TRBV6-4 and TRBJ2-6; possible D gene TRBD1, 5 bases. The CDR3 has 14 residues. The germline V gene has CDR1 MRHNA and CDR2 SNTAGT. V gave up 3 bases and J gave up 3 bases, with 6 bases separating them. The CDR3 nucleotides are TGTGCCAGCAGTGAAGGGGTTGGGGCCAACGTCCTGACTTTC. It is translated as CASSEGVGANVLTF.

This sequence joins TRBV6-5 and TRBJ1-5, with D maybe TRBD1 (5 bases). The CDR3 spans 14 residues. The V gene lost 5 bases and the J gene lost 1 base, with 9 bases spanning the gap. CDR1 and CDR2 (germline): MNHEY, SVGAGI. CDR3 protein: CASSTQGSNQPQHF. CDR3 sequence (DNA): TGTGCCAGCAGTACTCAGGGCAGCAATCAGCCCCAGCATTTT.

The rearrangement joins TRBV11-2 to TRBJ2-1, with TRBD2 as a possible D gene (5 bases). V lost 5 bases to trimming and J lost 8 bases, with 22 bases between them. Germline V gene lookup returns CDR1 SGHAT and CDR2 FQNNGV. The CDR3 runs 16 residues. The CDR3 sequence is CASSPHGWEIVDEQFF. CDR3 bases: TGTGCCAGCAGCCCCCATGGATGGGAGATAGTAGATGAGCAGTTCTTC. The full variable domain, its missing parts supplied by reference TRBV11-2 and TRBJ2-1, is EAGVAQSPRYKIIEKRQSVAFWCNPISGHATLYWYQQILGQGPKLLIQFQNNGVVDDSQLPKDRFSAERLKGVDSTLKIQPAKLEDSAVYLCASSPHGWEIVDEQFFGPGTRLTVL.

V usage is TRBV5-1 and J usage is TRBJ2-5; tentatively, D is TRBD1 or TRBD2 (5 bases each). The CDR3 totals 16 residues. CDR1 SGHRS and CDR2 YFSETQ come from the germline V gene. V lost 0 bases and J 0 bases, leaving 12 bases between the germline ends. CDR3 bases: TGCGCCAGCAGCTTGGAGGGGACGCAGGACCAAGAGACCCAGTACTTC. This translates into CASSLEGTQDQETQYF.

V is TRBV5-1 and J is TRBJ2-7, with 9 bases identical to TRBD1. The ends lost 5 bases at V and 5 bases at J; junction bases unmatched: 8. This CDR3 comprises 14 residues. Germline loops: CDR1 SGHRS, CDR2 YFSETQ. DNA for the CDR3: TGCGCCAGCAGTTCTTGGGACAGGGTCAACGAGCAGTACTTC. It specifies CASSSWDRVNEQYF. Using reference TRBV5-1 and TRBJ2-7 for the parts outside the CDR3, the full variable domain is KAGVTQTPRYLIKTRGQQVTLSCSPISGHRSVSWYQQTPGQGLQFLFEYFSETQRNKGNFPGRFSGRQFSNSRSEMNVSTLELGDSALYLCASSSWDRVNEQYFGPGTRLTVT.

This sequence joins TRBV5-8 and TRBJ1-6; D gene uncertain. The CDR3 loop spans 13 amino acids. Germline assignment: CDR1 SGHTS and CDR2 YDEGEE. V dropped 0 bases and J dropped 6 bases, with 4 bases sitting between them. The CDR3 reads CASSLDGNSPLHF. The CDR3 DNA sequence: TGTGCCAGCAGCTTGGACGGTAATTCACCCCTCCACTTT.

The V and J genes are TRBV15 and TRBJ2-7; 7 nucleotides match TRBD1. V lost 5 bases to trimming and J lost 4 bases; unmatched junction nucleotides: 11. CDR1 LNHNV and CDR2 YYDKDF come from the germline V gene (reference sequence). The CDR3 runs 15 residues. CDR3 sequence reads: CATSGGGGQLYEQYF. Here the CDR3 DNA reads TGTGCCACCAGCGGAGGTGGGGGACAGCTTTACGAGCAGTACTTC.

This chain uses TRBV4-1 with TRBJ1-2; D may be TRBD1 (5 bases). The length of the CDR3 is 14 residues. The germline gives CDR1 MGHRA, CDR2 YSYEKL. V dropped 1 base and J dropped 4 bases, with 10 bases sitting between them. Written as DNA, the CDR3 is TGCGCCAGCAGCCAAGGGGGGGTTCGCTATGGCTACACCTTC. It specifies CASSQGGVRYGYTF.

The V gene is TRBV30, the J gene TRBJ2-1; D is possibly TRBD1 or TRBD2 (5 bases each). Germline V gene sequence: CDR1 GTSNPN, CDR2 SVGIG (reference sequence). The CDR3 length is 17 residues. Trimming removed 0 bases at V and 0 bases at J, with 15 bases between. CDR3 coding DNA: TGTGCCTGGAGTGTACAAGGGACCCTTGGCTCCTACAATGAGCAGTTCTTC. This translates into CAWSVQGTLGSYNEQFF.

This chain links TRBV7-8 with TRBJ2-2; D not resolved. The CDR3 has 16 residues. Trimming removed 0 bases from V and 1 base from J, with 9 bases in between. Germline-derived CDR1 and CDR2 are SGHVS and FQNEAQ. CDR3 DNA sequence: TGTGCCAGCAGCTTAGCGCTGGGTCGGAACACCGGGGAGCTGTTTTTT. Translating gives CASSLALGRNTGELFF.

The chain carries TRBV9 and TRBJ2-7; D possibly corresponds to TRBD1 (6 bases). Deletions cut 7 bases from V and 3 bases from J, with 17 bases between. The CDR3 consists of 14 residues. CDR1 SGDLS and CDR2 YYNGEE come from the germline V gene. As DNA, the CDR3 is TGTGCCAGCTCCTCCGGGACACCGAACTACGAGCAGTACTTC. Amino acid sequence: CASSSGTPNYEQYF.

The rearrangement links TRBV4-2 to TRBJ2-7; D is unresolved. The CDR3 is made up of 14 amino acids. V shed 0 bases and J shed 2 bases, with 8 bases lying between them. In germline, CDR1 is LGHNA, CDR2 YNFKEQ. As DNA, the CDR3 is TGTGCCAGCAGCCAAGATAGGGTTGCCTACGAGCAGTACTTC. Translated: CASSQDRVAYEQYF.

Of note for this clone: Its ends do not fully match the called genes, so a read error is possible. V and J are TRBV30 and TRBJ2-4; TRBD1 aligns across 11 bases. Looked up from germline, CDR1 is GTSNPN and CDR2 is SVGIG (reference sequence). The CDR3 covers 14 residues. CDR3 nucleotides: TGTGCCTGGAGTCCCGGACAGGGGGCCCGGGCGGAAAACTTC. Amino acids: CAWSPGQGARAENF.

This rearrangement joins TRBV2 to TRBJ2-3; D unresolved. V shed 5 bases and J shed 0 bases, with 12 bases lying between them. Germline values: CDR1 SNHLY, CDR2 FYNNEI. The CDR3 covers 15 residues. The CDR3 loop reads CASSFPPSSTDTQYF. In DNA form, the CDR3 reads TGTGCCAGCAGTTTTCCGCCGTCTAGCACAGATACGCAGTATTTT.

Of note for this clone: This CDR3 is also generated by other DNA sequences in the sample. J is TRBJ2-5 and V is TRBV5-1, with D possibly matching TRBD1 (5 bases). The CDR3 is 14 residues long. CDR1 is SGHRS, CDR2 YFSETQ, per germline. V lost 0 bases, J lost 2 bases, and 8 bases lay in between. The CDR3 sequence: CASSLGQLQETQYF. CDR3 sequence (DNA): TGCGCCAGCAGCTTGGGACAGTTGCAAGAGACCCAGTACTTC.